This T cell receptor beta chain was captured by sequencing in a study of cytomegalovirus exposure and HLA in healthy donors. Study summary: Among the roughly 370 genotyped donors, 65% to 90% were placed in the Caucasian-associated ancestry cluster. Study-wide results and caveats: Serostatus for CMV was the only available immune exposure information. Productive rates of about 90% or about 30% were seen for most TCR beta V segments in an earlier analysis.

In the PCR, 60 Vbeta and 13 Jbeta primers were used. TCRdb keeps only in-frame clones here, not all; method: immunoSEQ multiplex PCR. The sample lists 190,000 or so clones; about four fifths were seen once. Of note for this clone: Its antigen is not identified.

V was pared by 3 bases and J by 4 bases, with 3 bases of the junction left unmatched. CDR3 length: 14 residues. CDR1 is SGHRS, CDR2 YFSETQ, per germline. The clonotype was recovered from a man aged 45-60 years in good health and CMV-seronegative. The sample consisted of PBMCs. The gene calls are TRBV5-1 and TRBJ1-4; 7 nucleotides align to TRBD1. In DNA, the CDR3 is TGCGCCAGCAGCTCCGGGACAGTTAATGAAAAACTGTTTTTT. Its protein is CASSSGTVNEKLFF.